The subject of this entry is one TCR beta chain. Antigen specificity is unknown. Each sorted subset replicate got 200 ng genomic DNA, about 33,000 genomes. Assay: immunoSEQ multiplex PCR; the TCRdb copy retains only in-frame clones and omits some. This sample carries millions of clones, about 95% of them seen once, and the ten largest clones take about 1.1%. The naive CD8 fraction comprised CD45RO-negative cells positively selected for CCR7 and excluded terminally differentiated effector memory CD45RA+ cells. The study drew its donors from healthy HIV-negative adults without recent acute infections or vaccinations. This sample was included in a study of shared clonotypes between healthy human individuals. Overall study: Aged between 18 and 49, the donors were a couple of women and three men. Findings of the study overall: The expectation was that sequencing depth would affect clonotype sharing among donors.

This CDR3 has 14 amino acids. V was pared by 4 bases and J by 1 base, with 11 bases between. Germline V gives CDR1 SGDLS, CDR2 YYNGEE. The J gene is TRBJ1-1, the V gene TRBV9; D possibly corresponds to TRBD1 (5 bases). The sequence came from a young man in good health. Material: naive CD8+ T cells sorted from blood. The DNA of the CDR3 is TGTGCCAGCAGCCCCTGGCAGGGGAACACTGAAGCTTTCTTT. Its protein is CASSPWQGNTEAFF. Looking up the rest from reference TRBV9 and TRBJ1-1 gives the full variable domain: DSGVTQTPKHLITATGQRVTLRCSPRSGDLSVYWYQQSLDQGLQFLIQYYNGEERAKGNILERFSAQQFPDLHSELNLSSLELGDSALYFCASSPWQGNTEAFFGQGTRLTVV.